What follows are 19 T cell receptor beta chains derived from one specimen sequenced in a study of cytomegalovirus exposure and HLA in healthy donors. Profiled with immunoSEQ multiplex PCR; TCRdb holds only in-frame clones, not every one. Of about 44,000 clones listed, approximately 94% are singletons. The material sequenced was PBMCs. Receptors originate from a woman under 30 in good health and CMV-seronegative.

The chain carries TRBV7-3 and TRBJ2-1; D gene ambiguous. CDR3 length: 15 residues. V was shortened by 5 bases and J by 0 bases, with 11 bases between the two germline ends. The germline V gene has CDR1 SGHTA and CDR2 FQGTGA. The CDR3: CASSQATSSYNEQFF. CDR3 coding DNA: TGTGCCAGCAGCCAAGCGACGAGCTCCTACAATGAGCAGTTCTTC. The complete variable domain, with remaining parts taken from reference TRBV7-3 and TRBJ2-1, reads GAGVSQTPSNKVTEKGKYVELRCDPISGHTALYWYRQSLGQGPEFLIYFQGTGAADDSGLPNDRFFAVRPEGSVSTLKIQRTERGDSAVYLCASSQATSSYNEQFFGPGTRLTVL.

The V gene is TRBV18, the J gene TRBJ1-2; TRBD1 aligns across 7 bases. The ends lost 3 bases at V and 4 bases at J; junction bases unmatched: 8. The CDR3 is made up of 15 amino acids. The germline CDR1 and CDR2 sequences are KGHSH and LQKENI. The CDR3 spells CASSPRQGEVYGYTF. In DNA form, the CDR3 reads TGTGCCAGCTCACCGAGACAGGGCGAGGTCTATGGCTACACCTTC.

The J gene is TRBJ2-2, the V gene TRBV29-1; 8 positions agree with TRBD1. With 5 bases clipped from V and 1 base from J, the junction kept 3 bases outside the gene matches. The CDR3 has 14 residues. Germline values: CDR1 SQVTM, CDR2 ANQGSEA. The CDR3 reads CSVPGTGNTGELFF. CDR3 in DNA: TGCAGCGTTCCCGGGACAGGGAACACCGGGGAGCTGTTTTTT.

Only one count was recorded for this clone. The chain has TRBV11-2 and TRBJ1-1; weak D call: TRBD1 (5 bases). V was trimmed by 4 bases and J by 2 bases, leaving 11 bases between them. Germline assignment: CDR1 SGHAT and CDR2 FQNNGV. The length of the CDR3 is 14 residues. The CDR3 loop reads CASSSTGSNTEAFF. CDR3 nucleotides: TGTGCCAGCAGCTCCACAGGATCAAACACTGAAGCTTTCTTT.

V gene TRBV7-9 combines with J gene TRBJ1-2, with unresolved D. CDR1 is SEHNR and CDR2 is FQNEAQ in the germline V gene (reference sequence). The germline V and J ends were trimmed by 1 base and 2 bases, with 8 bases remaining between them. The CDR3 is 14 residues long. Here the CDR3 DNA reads TGTGCCAGCAGCTTAGAGCAGGTCAACTATGGCTACACCTTC. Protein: CASSLEQVNYGYTF.

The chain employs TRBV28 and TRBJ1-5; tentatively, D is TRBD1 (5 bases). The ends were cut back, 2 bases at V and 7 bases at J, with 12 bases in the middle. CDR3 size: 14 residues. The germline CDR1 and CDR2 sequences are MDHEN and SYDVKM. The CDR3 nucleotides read TGTGCCAGCAGTTTAGTTCAGGGAAACCAGCCCCAGCATTTT. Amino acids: CASSLVQGNQPQHF.

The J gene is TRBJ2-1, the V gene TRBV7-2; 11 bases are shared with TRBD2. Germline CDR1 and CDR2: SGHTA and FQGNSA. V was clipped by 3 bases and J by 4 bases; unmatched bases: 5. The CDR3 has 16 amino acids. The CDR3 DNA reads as TGTGCCAGCAGCTTGGATTCTAGCGGGGGGTACAATGAGCAGTTCTTC. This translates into CASSLDSSGGYNEQFF.

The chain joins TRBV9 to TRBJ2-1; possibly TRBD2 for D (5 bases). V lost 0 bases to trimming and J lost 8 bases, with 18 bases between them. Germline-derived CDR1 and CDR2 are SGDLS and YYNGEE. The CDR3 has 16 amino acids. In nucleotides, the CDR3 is TGTGCCAGCAGCGTAGGCTTGGGGAGAGAAGAGGATGAGCAGTTCTTC. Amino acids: CASSVGLGREEDEQFF. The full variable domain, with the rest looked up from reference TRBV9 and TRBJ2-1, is DSGVTQTPKHLITATGQRVTLRCSPRSGDLSVYWYQQSLDQGLQFLIQYYNGEERAKGNILERFSAQQFPDLHSELNLSSLELGDSALYFCASSVGLGREEDEQFFGPGTRLTVL.

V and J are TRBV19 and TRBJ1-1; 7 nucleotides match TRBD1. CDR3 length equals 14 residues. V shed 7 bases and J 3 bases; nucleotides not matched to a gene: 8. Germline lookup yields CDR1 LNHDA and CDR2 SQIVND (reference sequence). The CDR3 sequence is CASNNRGRDTEAFF. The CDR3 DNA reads TGTGCCAGTAACAACAGGGGACGGGACACTGAAGCTTTCTTT. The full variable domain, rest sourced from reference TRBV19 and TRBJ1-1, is DGGITQSPKYLFRKEGQNVTLSCEQNLNHDAMYWYRQDPGQGLRLIYYSQIVNDFQKGDIAEGYSVSREKKESFPLTVTSAQKNPTAFYLCASNNRGRDTEAFFGQGTRLTVV.

CDR3 protein: CASSVSGGSEAFF. The CDR3 coding sequence is TGTGCCAGCAGCGTGTCCGGGGGATCCGAAGCTTTCTTT. The rearrangement links TRBV5-4 to TRBJ1-1; D possibly corresponds to TRBD1 (5 bases). Germline V lookup: CDR1 SGHNT, CDR2 YYREEE (reference sequence). Trimming pared 4 bases from V and 8 bases from J, leaving 15 bases between. There are 13 residues in the CDR3.

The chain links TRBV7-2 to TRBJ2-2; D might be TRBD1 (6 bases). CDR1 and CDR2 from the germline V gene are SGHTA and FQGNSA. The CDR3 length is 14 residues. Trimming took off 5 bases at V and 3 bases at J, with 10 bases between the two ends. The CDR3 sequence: CASSTGSHTGELFF. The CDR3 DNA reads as TGTGCCAGCAGCACAGGGTCCCACACCGGGGAGCTGTTTTTT.

CDR3 residues: CASSPRGRVPGNTIYF. DNA for the CDR3: TGTGCCAGCAGCCCACGGGGTCGGGTCCCTGGAAACACCATATATTTT. V usage is TRBV7-9 and J usage is TRBJ1-3; no firm D call. Germline CDR1 SEHNR, CDR2 FQNEAQ (reference sequence). V was cut by 5 bases and J by 2 bases, with 16 bases left in between. This CDR3 is 16 amino acids long.

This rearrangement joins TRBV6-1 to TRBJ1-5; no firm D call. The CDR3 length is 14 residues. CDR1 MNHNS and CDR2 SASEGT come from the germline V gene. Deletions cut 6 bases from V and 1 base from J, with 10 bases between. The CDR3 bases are TGTGCCAGCAGAGACAATGGAAGCAATCAGCCCCAGCATTTT. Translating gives CASRDNGSNQPQHF.

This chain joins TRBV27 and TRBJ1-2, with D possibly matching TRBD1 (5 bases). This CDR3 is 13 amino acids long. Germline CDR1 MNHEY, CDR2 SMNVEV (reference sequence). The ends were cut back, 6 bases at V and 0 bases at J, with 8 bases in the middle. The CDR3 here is CASRTETNYGYTF. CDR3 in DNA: TGTGCCAGCAGGACAGAAACTAACTATGGCTACACCTTC.

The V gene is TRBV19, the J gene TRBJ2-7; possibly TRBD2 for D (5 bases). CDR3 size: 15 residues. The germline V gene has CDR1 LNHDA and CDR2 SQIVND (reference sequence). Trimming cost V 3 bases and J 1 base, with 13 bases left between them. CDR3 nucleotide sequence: TGTGCCAGTAGTATGGTTAAGACGGGGTCCTACGAGCAGTACTTC. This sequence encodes CASSMVKTGSYEQYF.

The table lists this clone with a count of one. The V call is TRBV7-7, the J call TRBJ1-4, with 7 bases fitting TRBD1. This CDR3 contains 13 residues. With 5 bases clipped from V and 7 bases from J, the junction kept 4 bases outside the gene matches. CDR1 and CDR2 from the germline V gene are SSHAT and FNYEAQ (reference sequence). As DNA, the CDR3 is TGTGCCAGCAGCATCCGACAGGGTGAAAAACTGTTTTTT. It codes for CASSIRQGEKLFF.

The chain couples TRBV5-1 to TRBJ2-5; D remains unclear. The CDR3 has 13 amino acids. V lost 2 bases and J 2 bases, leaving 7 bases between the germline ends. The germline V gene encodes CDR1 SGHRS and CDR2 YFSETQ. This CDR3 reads CASSLPTQETQYF. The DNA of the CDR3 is TGCGCCAGCAGCTTACCAACTCAAGAGACCCAGTACTTC.

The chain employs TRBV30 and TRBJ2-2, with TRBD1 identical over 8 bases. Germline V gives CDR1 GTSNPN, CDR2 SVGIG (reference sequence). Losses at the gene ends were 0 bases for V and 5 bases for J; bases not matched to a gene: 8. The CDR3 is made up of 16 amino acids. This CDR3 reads CAWSVRDRGWTGELFF. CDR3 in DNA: TGTGCCTGGAGTGTACGAGACAGGGGATGGACCGGGGAGCTGTTTTTT. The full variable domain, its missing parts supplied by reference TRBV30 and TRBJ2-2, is SQTIHQWPATLVQPVGSPLSLECTVEGTSNPNLYWYRQAAGRGLQLLFYSVGIGQISSEVPQNLSASRPQDRQFILSSKKLLLSDSGFYLCAWSVRDRGWTGELFFGEGSRLTVL.

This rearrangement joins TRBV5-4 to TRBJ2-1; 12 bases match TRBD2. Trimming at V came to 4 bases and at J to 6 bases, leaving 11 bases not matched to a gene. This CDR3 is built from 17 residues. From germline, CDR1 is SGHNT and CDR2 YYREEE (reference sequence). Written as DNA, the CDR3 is TGTGCCAGCAGCCCCCCCAATCCTAGCGGGAGGGCCAATGAGCAGTTCTTC. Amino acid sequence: CASSPPNPSGRANEQFF.